The following is a T cell receptor (beta chain) sequence with its context. In TCRdb, the 5' RACE reads were re-called with MiXCR into one record per CDR3 protein. The table lists 500,000 to 650,000 distinct CDR3 sequences, about 20% of them singletons, with approximately 8% in the top ten. Trimming stripped 1 base from V and 4 bases from J, with 11 bases between. Germline V gene lookup returns CDR1 SGHTA and CDR2 FQGNSA. The CDR3 is 15 amino acids. The sample comes from a study of T-cell memory formation after mild COVID-19. On the study more broadly: TCR clustering was largely donor specific.

This TCR was recovered from an adult woman who had mild COVID-19 (a few samples of this study predate the infection). Cell type and time point are not known. Material: PBMCs or a T cell subset sorted from them (not recorded which). This chain uses TRBV7-2 with TRBJ2-1; D uncertain. CDR3: CASSLGSNTYNEQFF. The CDR3 DNA reads as TGTGCCAGCAGCTTAGGGTCTAACACTTACAATGAGCAGTTCTTC.